This TCR beta chain was sequenced during a study of blood T cell repertoires in COVID-19. Study summary: Both acute and convalescent COVID-19 samples were obtained from the United States, Italy and Spain. From T cells, B-cell-depleted T cells, or PBMCs came the material, which was cDNA or gDNA.

Authors' data handling: Amplification with reference gene primers provided the estimates of nucleated cell counts. Sequenced by immunoSEQ multiplex PCR; TCRdb stores in-frame clones only, minus some. Clone size and V and J calls were adopted from that table, with D and trimming inferred from the DNA. This sample has about 290,000 clones, with around four fifths found just once. CDR3 length: 16 residues. After removal of 1 base from V and 6 bases from J, the junction contained 4 bases not matched to a gene. CDR1 SGHNT and CDR2 YYREEE come from the germline V gene (reference sequence). Sequenced: peripheral blood. The chain links TRBV5-4 to TRBJ2-2, with 12 bases lining up with TRBD1. This receptor was identified in a woman aged 50 to 60 with active or convalescent COVID-19. The CDR3 nucleotides are TGTGCCAGCAGCTTGCCCCGGGACAGGGGGCCCGGGGAGCTGTTTTTT. Residues: CASSLPRDRGPGELFF.